The 27 T cell receptor beta chains in this list originate from one sample, sequenced in a study of patients and donors after allogeneic stem cell transplantation. TCRdb independently ran MiXCR on the RT-PCR reads; one entry per CDR3 protein. The sample contains fewer than 75,000 distinct CDR3 sequences, about 25% of which appear only once. The sequenced sample consisted of blood, either unsorted or a sorted T cell fraction (not recorded which). The receptors stem from a human donor who was either an allogeneic HSCT recipient or a stem cell or donor lymphocyte infusion donor (not recorded which). It is not recorded whose cells these are; they may come from a transplant donor.

The chain carries TRBV10-3 and TRBJ1-4; 8 bases are shared with TRBD1. This CDR3 spans 17 amino acids. Germline V gene sequence: CDR1 ENHRY, CDR2 SYGVKD. J gave up 7 bases and V 0 bases, and 10 bases lay outside the gene matches. The CDR3 sequence is CAISESRIGTGSEKLFF. The CDR3 DNA reads as TGTGCCATCAGTGAGTCGCGGATAGGGACAGGAAGTGAAAAACTGTTTTTT.

This clonotype was observed a few times. The chain uses TRBV3-1 and TRBJ2-7; D is possibly TRBD1 (6 bases). Trimming removed 1 base from V and 2 bases from J, with 21 bases in between. From germline, CDR1 is LGHDT and CDR2 YNNKEL (reference sequence). The CDR3 has 18 residues. CDR3 DNA: TGTGCCAGCAGCCAAGGGCTGGGGGCTTCCGACCTAGCCTACGAGCAGTACTTC. As protein: CASSQGLGASDLAYEQYF.

This clonotype occurred once. This chain joins TRBV5-1 and TRBJ2-3; 9 bases are shared with TRBD1. V was clipped by 1 base and J by 4 bases; unmatched bases: 1. CDR1 and CDR2 (germline): SGHRS, YFSETQ. The CDR3 length is 14 residues. This CDR3 is CASSLTGGSDTQYF. In DNA, the CDR3 is TGCGCCAGCAGCTTGACAGGGGGCTCAGATACGCAGTATTTT.

This sequence joins TRBV7-3 and TRBJ2-1; 7 bases align to TRBD2. Trimming removed 1 base from V and 0 bases from J; junction bases left unmatched: 3. The CDR3 sequence is 16 residues long. Per germline, CDR1 SGHTA and CDR2 FQGTGA. The CDR3 sequence is CASSLIPGGSYNEQFF. The DNA of the CDR3 is TGTGCCAGCAGCTTAATTCCGGGGGGCTCCTACAATGAGCAGTTCTTC.

This clonotype was detected only a few times. V gene TRBV6-2 or TRBV6-3 combines with J gene TRBJ2-7, with TRBD1 matching 8 bases. The junction had 1 base not matched to a gene; V was cut back by 4 bases and J by 2 bases. Germline V gene lookup returns CDR1 MNHEY and CDR2 SVGEGT. The CDR3 covers 13 residues. This CDR3 is CASSWTGTYEQYF. CDR3 in DNA: TGTGCCAGCAGTTGGACAGGGACCTACGAGCAGTACTTC.

The gene calls are TRBV6-5 and TRBJ2-7; D is perhaps TRBD1 (6 bases). CDR1 is MNHEY and CDR2 is SVGAGI in the germline V gene. V dropped 2 bases and J dropped 1 base, with 9 bases sitting between them. The CDR3 runs to 14 residues. The DNA for the CDR3 is TGTGCCAGCAGTTACGGCAGGGGTTCCTACGAGCAGTACTTC. The encoded protein is CASSYGRGSYEQYF.

A few counts support this clonotype. The rearrangement uses TRBV7-3 and TRBJ1-2; D may be TRBD1 (5 bases). V was pared by 0 bases and J by 4 bases, with 12 bases between. The CDR3 contains 15 residues. CDR1 is SGHTA and CDR2 is FQGTGA in the germline V gene. CDR3: CASSLTAGAVYGYTF. The CDR3 bases are TGTGCCAGCAGCTTAACAGCCGGGGCAGTCTATGGCTACACCTTC.

This clonotype was counted between two and nine times. V is TRBV5-1 and J is TRBJ2-2; 8 bases line up with TRBD1. Trimming cost V 1 base and J 4 bases; bases outside gene matches: 0. The CDR3 covers 14 residues. Germline V CDR1 and CDR2: SGHRS, YFSETQ. CDR3: CASSLTGGTGELFF. The CDR3 DNA reads as TGCGCCAGCAGCTTGACAGGGGGCACCGGGGAGCTGTTTTTT. Full variable domain (missing parts from reference TRBV5-1 and TRBJ2-2): KAGVTQTPRYLIKTRGQQVTLSCSPISGHRSVSWYQQTPGQGLQFLFEYFSETQRNKGNFPGRFSGRQFSNSRSEMNVSTLELGDSALYLCASSLTGGTGELFFGEGSRLTVL.

The table lists this clonotype with a count of one. This rearrangement joins TRBV4-3 to TRBJ2-7; TRBD2 agrees at 7 bases. Unmatched junction bases numbered 7, after V lost 0 bases and J lost 5 bases. The CDR3 consists of 15 residues. The V gene's germline CDR1 is LGHNA and CDR2 YSLEER. The chain's CDR3 is CASSQEAGRANEQYF. CDR3 nucleotides: TGCGCCAGCAGCCAAGAGGCGGGGAGGGCCAACGAGCAGTACTTC.

The V call is TRBV20-1, the J call TRBJ1-4; no clear D. The V gene lost 6 bases and the J gene lost 4 bases, with 9 bases spanning the gap. The CDR3 runs to 12 residues. Looked up from germline, CDR1 is DFQATT and CDR2 is SNEGSKA (reference sequence). CDR3 DNA: TGCAGTGCCCCCGCTGTTAATGAAAAACTGTTTTTT. Translated, it gives CSAPAVNEKLFF.

The J gene is TRBJ1-3, the V gene TRBV14; no clear D gene. CDR1 SGHDN and CDR2 FVKESK come from the germline V gene. The germline V and J ends were trimmed by 1 base and 4 bases, with 11 bases remaining between them. This CDR3 is 15 amino acids long. As DNA, the CDR3 is TGTGCCAGCAGCCAAGCGATCAGGTTCGGAAACACCATATATTTT. Encoded protein: CASSQAIRFGNTIYF.

The sample holds a few counts of this clonotype. This chain connects TRBV19 to TRBJ2-7, with 10 bases aligning to TRBD2. Germline assignment: CDR1 LNHDA and CDR2 SQIVND (reference sequence). This CDR3 is built from 18 residues. Germline trimming cut 4 bases from V and 2 bases from J; bases unmatched to any gene: 14. The CDR3, as DNA: TGTGCCAGTAGTACCGTCCGGACTAGGACTAGCGGTACCTACGAGCAGTACTTC. Translated: CASSTVRTRTSGTYEQYF.

This clonotype was picked up many times. The gene calls are TRBV5-1 and TRBJ2-7, with a possible D match to TRBD2 (6 bases). Trimming pared 2 bases from V and 3 bases from J, leaving 15 bases between. CDR1 and CDR2 from the germline V gene are SGHRS and YFSETQ. This CDR3 spans 15 amino acids. CDR3 amino acids: CASSFGPGLNYEQYF. CDR3 DNA sequence: TGCGCCAGCAGCTTTGGACCGGGACTTAACTACGAGCAGTACTTC.

The chain combines TRBV12-3 or TRBV12-4 with TRBJ2-1, with D maybe TRBD1 (6 bases). V gave up 4 bases and J gave up 9 bases, with 19 bases separating them. The CDR3 extends over 15 amino acids. The CDR3 DNA sequence: TGTGCCAGCAGTTCAGCCTTCCCAGGGGAAAGTGAGCAGTTCTTC. Translated: CASSSAFPGESEQFF.

This rearrangement joins TRBV5-1 to TRBJ2-5; a weak D match, TRBD2 (6 bases). This CDR3 comprises 16 residues. The V end lost 2 bases, the J end lost 0 bases, and 14 bases lay between the germline ends. The germline gives CDR1 SGHRS, CDR2 YFSETQ. The CDR3 DNA reads as TGCGCCAGCAGCTTTCTAAGGGCGGGGAACCAAGAGACCCAGTACTTC. Translated, it gives CASSFLRAGNQETQYF.

The sample holds a few counts of this clonotype. CDR3 sequence reads: CSASIYSTDTQYF. CDR3 nucleotides: TGCAGTGCTAGCATTTACAGCACAGATACGCAGTATTTT. V and J are TRBV20-1 and TRBJ2-3, with unresolved D. The CDR3 spans 13 residues. The V and J ends lost 3 bases and 0 bases respectively, with 7 bases between them. Germline V lookup: CDR1 DFQATT, CDR2 SNEGSKA (reference sequence).

This chain connects TRBV27 to TRBJ2-7; 7 bases are shared with TRBD1. V shed 6 bases, J shed 2 bases, and the junction held 7 bases outside the gene matches. CDR3 length equals 14 residues. Germline CDR1 and CDR2: MNHEY and SMNVEV (reference sequence). CDR3 loop: CASRDRVQAYEQYF. In DNA, the CDR3 is TGTGCCAGCAGAGACAGGGTCCAAGCCTACGAGCAGTACTTC.

This clonotype was seen only a few times. The chain has TRBV5-5 and TRBJ2-3; 7 nucleotides align to TRBD2. CDR3 length equals 13 residues. V lost 4 bases, J lost 6 bases, and 5 bases stayed unmatched. Germline CDR1 reads SGHKS; CDR2 reads YYEKEE (reference sequence). The CDR3 DNA reads as TGTGCCAGCAGCGCGGGGGTTTCTGATACGCAGTATTTT. This codes for CASSAGVSDTQYF.

The table lists this clonotype with a few counts. V usage is TRBV7-3 and J usage is TRBJ1-1; D ambiguous. The germline V gene has CDR1 SGHTA and CDR2 FQGTGA. This CDR3 is built from 13 residues. V was clipped by 0 bases and J by 7 bases, with 9 bases between them. Here the CDR3 reads CASSLTGWDEAFF. The CDR3 nucleotides read TGTGCCAGCAGCTTAACGGGGTGGGATGAAGCTTTCTTT.

CDR3 sequence: CASSHGVESYEQYF. In DNA, the CDR3 is TGTGCCAGCTCACACGGAGTTGAGTCCTACGAGCAGTACTTC. The chain joins TRBV18 to TRBJ2-7; D remains unclear. CDR3 length: 14 residues. Germline CDR1 reads KGHSH; CDR2 reads LQKENI. Trimming removed 4 bases at V and 1 base at J, with 11 bases between.

The chain has TRBV7-9 and TRBJ1-6, with unresolved D. Germline V lookup: CDR1 SEHNR, CDR2 FQNEAQ (reference sequence). The CDR3 length is 13 residues. Trimming removed 8 bases from V and 7 bases from J, with 12 bases in between. The CDR3 sequence is CASLRWENSPLHF. For the CDR3, the DNA is TGTGCCAGCCTTCGGTGGGAAAATTCACCCCTCCACTTT.

V gene TRBV9 combines with J gene TRBJ1-1; 7 nucleotides align to TRBD1. Germline lookup yields CDR1 SGDLS and CDR2 YYNGEE. Trimming cost V 2 bases and J 1 base; bases outside gene matches: 8. CDR3 length: 16 residues. CDR3 amino acids: CASSVHQGGTNTEAFF. The CDR3 coding sequence is TGTGCCAGCAGCGTCCACCAGGGGGGGACGAACACTGAAGCTTTCTTT.

Only a few counts were recorded for this clonotype. The rearrangement uses TRBV30 and TRBJ2-7; 8 bases are a match to TRBD1. CDR1 and CDR2 from the germline V gene are GTSNPN and SVGIG (reference sequence). The CDR3 consists of 11 residues. The ends lost 4 bases at V and 5 bases at J; junction bases unmatched: 1. CDR3 residues: CAWTDRDEQYF. In DNA, the CDR3 is TGTGCCTGGACGGACAGGGACGAGCAGTACTTC.

V and J are TRBV7-2 and TRBJ2-5; TRBD1 matches 8 bases. The CDR3 length is 14 residues. V was pared by 3 bases and J by 3 bases, with 3 bases of the junction left unmatched. Germline loops: CDR1 SGHTA, CDR2 FQGNSA. For the CDR3, the DNA is TGTGCCAGCAGCTTCGACAGGGGTGAAGAGACCCAGTACTTC. This gives the protein CASSFDRGEETQYF.

This clonotype was seen ten or more times. The chain recombines TRBV9 with TRBJ2-3; TRBD2 agrees at 9 bases. This CDR3 is 15 amino acids long. With 0 bases clipped from V and 7 bases from J, the junction kept 6 bases outside the gene matches. CDR1 and CDR2 (germline): SGDLS, YYNGEE. In DNA form, the CDR3 reads TGTGCCAGCAGCGTAGTAGCTAGCGGGGTAAATACGCAGTATTTT. Translated, it gives CASSVVASGVNTQYF.

This clonotype has just a few counts. The V and J genes are TRBV14 and TRBJ2-1; D not certain. Trimming shortened V by 1 base and J by 1 base, and 11 bases separated the two germline ends. CDR3 length equals 16 residues. Looked up from germline, CDR1 is SGHDN and CDR2 is FVKESK. CDR3: CASSQVGWVSYNEQFF. Written as DNA, the CDR3 is TGTGCCAGCAGCCAAGTCGGCTGGGTTTCCTACAATGAGCAGTTCTTC.

The CDR3 sequence: CSVEWAGGRHTEAFF. CDR3 sequence (DNA): TGCAGCGTTGAATGGGCAGGGGGACGACACACTGAAGCTTTCTTT. V is TRBV29-1 and J is TRBJ1-1; TRBD1 matches 7 bases. V lost 2 bases, J lost 3 bases, and 9 bases stayed unmatched. Germline V gene data show CDR1 as SQVTM and CDR2 as ANQGSEA. The CDR3 spans 15 residues.